This T cell receptor (beta chain) was sequenced for a study of identical twins. Study-level results: Fewer insertions marked abundant cord blood beta clonotypes; young adult naive trended weakly, memory not at all.

A template switching step contributed a universal primer site, while unique molecular identifiers were present in the cDNA. From the 5' RACE reads, TCRdb called clonotypes with MiXCR, one entry per CDR3 protein. The sample lists about 190,000 distinct CDR3 sequences, more than 15% occurring once. V was trimmed by 2 bases and J by 4 bases, leaving 16 bases between them. The CDR3 contains 15 residues. Germline CDR1 is DFQATT and CDR2 is SNEGSKA (reference sequence). This clonotype was seen a few times. The antigen remains unidentified. The same data also contributed to another study, on T cells expressing NK-cell markers.

Material: CD8+ T cells sorted from blood. V usage is TRBV20-1 and J usage is TRBJ2-3; no definite D call. The receptor's source is a woman aged 18-29 years in good health. The CDR3 reads CSARLMSPAPDTQYF. The CDR3 DNA reads TGCAGTGCTAGACTGATGTCCCCTGCCCCAGATACGCAGTATTTT.